Here is one T cell receptor (beta chain) with its context. Its antigen remains unidentified. CDR1 and CDR2 from the germline V gene are DFQATT and SNEGSKA (reference sequence). V lost 3 bases to trimming and J lost 3 bases, with 9 bases between them. This CDR3 has 12 amino acids. The cDNA had a unique molecular identifier and a template-switch universal primer site. Each CDR3 protein is one row after TCRdb ran MiXCR on the 5' RACE reads. The sample has around 1.7 million distinct CDR3 sequences, under 35% seen once. This sample stems from a study of identical twins. Study-wide results and limits: Findings came from cross-sectional statistics, without long-term follow-up of donors.

The clonotype comes from a newborn girl in good health. The chain joins TRBV20-1 to TRBJ2-7; D perhaps matches TRBD1 (5 bases). The sequenced sample was cord blood. CDR3 amino acids: CSASPGNYEQYF. The CDR3 region has the DNA TGCAGTGCTAGTCCAGGGAACTACGAGCAGTACTTC.